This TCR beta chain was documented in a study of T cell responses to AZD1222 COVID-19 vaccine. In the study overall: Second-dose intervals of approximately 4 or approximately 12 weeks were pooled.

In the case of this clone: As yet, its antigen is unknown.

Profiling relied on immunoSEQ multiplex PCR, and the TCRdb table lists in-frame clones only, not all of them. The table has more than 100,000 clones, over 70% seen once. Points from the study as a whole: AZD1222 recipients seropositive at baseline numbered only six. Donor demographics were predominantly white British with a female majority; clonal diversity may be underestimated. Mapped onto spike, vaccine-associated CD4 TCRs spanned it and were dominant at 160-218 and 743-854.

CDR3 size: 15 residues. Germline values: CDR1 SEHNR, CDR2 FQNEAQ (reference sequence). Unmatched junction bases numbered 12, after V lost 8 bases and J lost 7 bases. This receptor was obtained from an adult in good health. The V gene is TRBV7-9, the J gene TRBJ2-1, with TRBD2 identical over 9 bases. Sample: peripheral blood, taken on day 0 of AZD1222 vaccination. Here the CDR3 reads CASRPPGLAANEQFF. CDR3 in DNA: TGTGCCAGCCGACCCCCGGGACTAGCCGCGAATGAGCAGTTCTTC.